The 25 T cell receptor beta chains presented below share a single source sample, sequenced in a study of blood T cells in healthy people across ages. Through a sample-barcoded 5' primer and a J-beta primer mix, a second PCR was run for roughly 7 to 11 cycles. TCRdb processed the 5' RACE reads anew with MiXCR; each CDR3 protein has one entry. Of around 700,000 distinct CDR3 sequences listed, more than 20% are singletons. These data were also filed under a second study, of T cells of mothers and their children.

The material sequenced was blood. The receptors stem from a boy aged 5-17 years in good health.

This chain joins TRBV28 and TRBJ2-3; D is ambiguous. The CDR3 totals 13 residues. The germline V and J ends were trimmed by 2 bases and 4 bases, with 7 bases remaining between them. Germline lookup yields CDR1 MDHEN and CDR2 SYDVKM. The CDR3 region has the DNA TGTGCCAGCAGTTTAAATAGTCCAGATACGCAGTATTTT. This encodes CASSLNSPDTQYF.

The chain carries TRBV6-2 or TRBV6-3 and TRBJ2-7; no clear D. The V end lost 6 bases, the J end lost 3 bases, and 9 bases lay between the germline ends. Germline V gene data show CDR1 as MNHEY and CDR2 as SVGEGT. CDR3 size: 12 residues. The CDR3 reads CASSWPHYEQYF. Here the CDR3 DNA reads TGTGCCAGCAGCTGGCCACACTACGAGCAGTACTTC.

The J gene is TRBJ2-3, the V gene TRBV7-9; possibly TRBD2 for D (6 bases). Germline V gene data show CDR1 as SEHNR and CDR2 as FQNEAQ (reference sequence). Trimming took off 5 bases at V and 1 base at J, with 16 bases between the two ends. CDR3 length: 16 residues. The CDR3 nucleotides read TGTGCCAGCAGCCCTGGGGACTCGGGAGGCACAGATACGCAGTATTTT. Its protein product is CASSPGDSGGTDTQYF.

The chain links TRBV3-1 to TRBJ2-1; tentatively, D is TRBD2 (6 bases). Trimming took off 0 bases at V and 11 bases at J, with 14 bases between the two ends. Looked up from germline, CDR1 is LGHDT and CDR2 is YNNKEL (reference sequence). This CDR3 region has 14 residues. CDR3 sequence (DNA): TGTGCCAGCAGCCAAGACCGGGAGACTAAAAAGCAGTTCTTC. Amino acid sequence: CASSQDRETKKQFF.

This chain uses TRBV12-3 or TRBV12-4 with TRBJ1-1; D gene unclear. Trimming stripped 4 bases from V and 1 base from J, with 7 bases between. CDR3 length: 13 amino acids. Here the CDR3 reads CASSWWRNTEAFF. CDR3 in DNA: TGTGCCAGCAGTTGGTGGAGGAACACTGAAGCTTTCTTT.

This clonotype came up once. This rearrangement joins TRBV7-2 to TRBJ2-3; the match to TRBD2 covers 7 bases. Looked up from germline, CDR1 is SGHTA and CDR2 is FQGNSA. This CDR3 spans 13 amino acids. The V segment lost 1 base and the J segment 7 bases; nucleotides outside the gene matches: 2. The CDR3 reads CASSLGGGNTQYF. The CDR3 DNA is TGTGCCAGCAGCTTAGGGGGGGGGAATACGCAGTATTTT.

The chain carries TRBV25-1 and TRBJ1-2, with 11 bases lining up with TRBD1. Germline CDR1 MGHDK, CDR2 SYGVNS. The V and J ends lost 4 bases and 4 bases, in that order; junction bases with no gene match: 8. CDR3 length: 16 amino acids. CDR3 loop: CASSGTRTGGGYGYTF. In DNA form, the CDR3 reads TGTGCCAGCAGTGGGACTCGGACAGGGGGCGGCTATGGCTACACCTTC.

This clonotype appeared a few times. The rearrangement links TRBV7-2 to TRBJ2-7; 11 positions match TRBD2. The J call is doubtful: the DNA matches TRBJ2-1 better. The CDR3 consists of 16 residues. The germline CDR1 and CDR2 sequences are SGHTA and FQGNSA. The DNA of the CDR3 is TGTGCCAGCAGGTTACTAGCGGGAGTTCGGAACAATGAGCAGTTCTTC. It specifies CASRLLAGVRNNEQFF.

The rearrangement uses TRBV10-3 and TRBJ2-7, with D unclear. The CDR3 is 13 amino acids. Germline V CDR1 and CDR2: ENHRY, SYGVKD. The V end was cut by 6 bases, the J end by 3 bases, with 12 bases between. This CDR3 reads CAISGLPNYEQYF. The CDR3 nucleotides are TGTGCCATCAGCGGGCTTCCCAACTACGAGCAGTACTTC.

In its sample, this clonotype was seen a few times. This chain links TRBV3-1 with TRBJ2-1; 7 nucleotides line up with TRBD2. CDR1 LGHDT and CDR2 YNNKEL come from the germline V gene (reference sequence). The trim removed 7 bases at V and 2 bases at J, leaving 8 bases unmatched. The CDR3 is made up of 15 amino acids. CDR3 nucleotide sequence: TGTGCCAGCATGCCCGCTAGCGGCGCCTACAATGAGCAGTTCTTC. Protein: CASMPASGAYNEQFF.

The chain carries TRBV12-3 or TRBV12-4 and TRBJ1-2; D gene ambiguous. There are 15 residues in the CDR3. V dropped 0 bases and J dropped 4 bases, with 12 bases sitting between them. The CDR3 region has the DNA TGTGCCAGCAGTTTAGCGATTGCAGGAGGCTATGGCTACACCTTC. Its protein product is CASSLAIAGGYGYTF.

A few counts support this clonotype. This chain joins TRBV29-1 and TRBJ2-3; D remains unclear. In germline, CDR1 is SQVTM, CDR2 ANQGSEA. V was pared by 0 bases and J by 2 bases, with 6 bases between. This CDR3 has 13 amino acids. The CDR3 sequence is CSVEESPTDTQYF. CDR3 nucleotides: TGCAGCGTTGAAGAATCCCCCACAGATACGCAGTATTTT.

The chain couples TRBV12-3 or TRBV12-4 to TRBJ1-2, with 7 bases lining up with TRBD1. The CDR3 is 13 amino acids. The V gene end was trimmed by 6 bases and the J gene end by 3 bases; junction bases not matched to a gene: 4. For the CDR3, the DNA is TGTGCCAGCAGCTGGGACAGCCACTATGGCTACACCTTC. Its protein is CASSWDSHYGYTF.

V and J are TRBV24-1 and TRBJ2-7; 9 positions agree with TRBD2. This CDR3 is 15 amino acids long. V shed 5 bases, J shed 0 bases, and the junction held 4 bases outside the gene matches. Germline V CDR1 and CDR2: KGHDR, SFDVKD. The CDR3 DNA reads TGTGCCACCAGTGGAGCAGCGGGGGGCTCCTACGAGCAGTACTTC. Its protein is CATSGAAGGSYEQYF.

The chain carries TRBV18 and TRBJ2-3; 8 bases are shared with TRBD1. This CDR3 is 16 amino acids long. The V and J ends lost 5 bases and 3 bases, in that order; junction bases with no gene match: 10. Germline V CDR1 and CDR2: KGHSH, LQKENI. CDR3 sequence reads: CASSIAGGTTTDTQYF. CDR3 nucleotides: TGTGCCAGCTCAATCGCAGGGGGCACCACAACAGATACGCAGTATTTT.

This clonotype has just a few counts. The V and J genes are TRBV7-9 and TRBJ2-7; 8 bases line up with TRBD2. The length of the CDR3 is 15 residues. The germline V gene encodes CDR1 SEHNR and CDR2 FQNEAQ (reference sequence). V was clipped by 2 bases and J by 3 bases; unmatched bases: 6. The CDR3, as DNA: TGTGCCAGCAGCTTACTGGCAGCGGGAGTCTACGAGCAGTACTTC. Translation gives CASSLLAAGVYEQYF. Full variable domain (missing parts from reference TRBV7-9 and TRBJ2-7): DTGVSQNPRHKITKRGQNVTFRCDPISEHNRLYWYRQTLGQGPEFLTYFQNEAQLEKSRLLSDRFSAERPKGSFSTLEIQRTEQGDSAMYLCASSLLAAGVYEQYFGPGTRLTVT.

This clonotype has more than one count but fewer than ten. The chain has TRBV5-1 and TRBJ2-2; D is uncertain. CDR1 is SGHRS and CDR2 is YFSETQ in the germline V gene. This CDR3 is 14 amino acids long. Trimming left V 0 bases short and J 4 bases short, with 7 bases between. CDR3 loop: CASSLGTATGELFF. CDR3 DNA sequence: TGCGCCAGCAGCTTGGGCACAGCCACCGGGGAGCTGTTTTTT.

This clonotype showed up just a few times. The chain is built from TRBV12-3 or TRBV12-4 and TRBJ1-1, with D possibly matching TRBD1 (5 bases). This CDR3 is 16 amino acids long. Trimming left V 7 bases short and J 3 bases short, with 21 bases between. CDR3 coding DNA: TGTGCCAGCATTCAAGGGAGGGGCCTCTTATACACTGAAGCTTTCTTT. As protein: CASIQGRGLLYTEAFF.

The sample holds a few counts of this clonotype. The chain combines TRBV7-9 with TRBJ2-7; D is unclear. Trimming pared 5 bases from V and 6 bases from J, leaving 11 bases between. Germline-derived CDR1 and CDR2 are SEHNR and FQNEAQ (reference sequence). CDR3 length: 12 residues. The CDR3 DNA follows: TGTGCCAGCAGCGCGGACGGACCCGAGCAGTACTTC. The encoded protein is CASSADGPEQYF.

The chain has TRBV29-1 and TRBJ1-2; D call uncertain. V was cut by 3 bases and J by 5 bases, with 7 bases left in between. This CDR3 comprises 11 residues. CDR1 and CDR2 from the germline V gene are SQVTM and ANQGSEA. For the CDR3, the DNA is TGCAGCGTTGATATGGGTTATGGCTACACCTTC. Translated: CSVDMGYGYTF.

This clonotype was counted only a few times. Here the CDR3 reads CASSYSAKSSYEQYF. DNA of the CDR3: TGTGCCAGCAGTTACTCGGCAAAGAGCTCCTACGAGCAGTACTTC. J is TRBJ2-7 and V is TRBV6-5, with unresolved D. The CDR3 is 15 amino acids. V gave up 0 bases and J gave up 0 bases, with 9 bases separating them. The germline V gene encodes CDR1 MNHEY and CDR2 SVGAGI.

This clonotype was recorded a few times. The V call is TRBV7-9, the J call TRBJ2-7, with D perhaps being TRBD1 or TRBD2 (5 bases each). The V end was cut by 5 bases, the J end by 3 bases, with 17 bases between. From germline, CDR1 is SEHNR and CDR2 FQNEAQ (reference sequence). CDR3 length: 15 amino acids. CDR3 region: CASSATPGTGYEQYF. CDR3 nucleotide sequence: TGTGCCAGCAGCGCAACACCCGGGACCGGCTACGAGCAGTACTTC.

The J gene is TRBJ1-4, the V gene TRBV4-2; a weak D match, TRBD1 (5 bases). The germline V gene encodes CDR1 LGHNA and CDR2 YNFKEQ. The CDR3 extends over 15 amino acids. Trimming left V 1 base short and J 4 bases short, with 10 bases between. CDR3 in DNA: TGTGCCAGCAGCCAAGGGGACCGCCGTAATGAAAAACTGTTTTTT. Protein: CASSQGDRRNEKLFF.

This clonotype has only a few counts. DNA for the CDR3: TGCAGCGTTGAAGGGGAGAATGGCTACACCTTC. This translates into CSVEGENGYTF. The chain recombines TRBV29-1 with TRBJ1-2; D gene ambiguous. Trimming stripped 1 base from V and 6 bases from J, with 6 bases between. This CDR3 has 11 residues. Germline V gene data show CDR1 as SQVTM and CDR2 as ANQGSEA.

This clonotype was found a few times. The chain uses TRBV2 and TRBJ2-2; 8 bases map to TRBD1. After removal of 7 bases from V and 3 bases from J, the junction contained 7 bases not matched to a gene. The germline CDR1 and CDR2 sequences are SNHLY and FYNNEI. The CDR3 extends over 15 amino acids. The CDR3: CASMTGTGYTGELFF. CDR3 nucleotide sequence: TGTGCCAGCATGACCGGGACAGGTTACACCGGGGAGCTGTTTTTT.